This T cell receptor beta chain appears in the sequencing data of a study of graft-versus-host responses after intestinal transplantation. Study context: Multivisceral, liver-intestinal, or isolated intestinal grafts went to recipients.

Relative to its sample, this clone is medium-sized. Libraries were prepared by immunoSEQ multiplex PCR; TCRdb keeps only in-frame clonotypes and omits some of them. The repertoire includes about 17,000 clones, around 42% of them detected once, and about 3.7% sits in the top ten. CDR1 and CDR2 from the germline V gene are SGHVS and FQNEAQ. V lost 1 base to trimming and J lost 8 bases; unmatched junction nucleotides: 13. The CDR3 runs to 17 residues. The plating included roughly 200,000 irradiated, violet-dye-labeled stimulator cells together with roughly 200,000 CFSE-labeled responder cells. Responder CD3+CD4+ and CD3+CD8+ cells that were proliferating and CFSE-low were sorted after the reaction.

The genes are TRBV7-8 and TRBJ1-4, with TRBD1 matching 7 bases. This TCR was recovered from a human patient who received an intestinal transplant. Material: alloreactive CD8+ T cells from a mixed lymphocyte reaction culture, obtained before intestinal transplant. Subset noted: CFSE-low proliferating T cells sorted from roughly six-day pre-transplant mixed lymphocyte reaction (GvH or HvG direction). The DNA for the CDR3 is TGTGCCAGCAGCTTAGAAGGGGGCACCTTACTATACGAAAAACTGTTTTTT. Translated: CASSLEGGTLLYEKLFF. The whole variable domain, remainder taken from reference TRBV7-8 and TRBJ1-4, is GAGVSQSPRYKVAKRGQDVALRCDPISGHVSLFWYQQALGQGPEFLTYFQNEAQLDKSGLPSDRFFAERPEGSVSTLKIQRTQQEDSAVYLCASSLEGGTLLYEKLFFGSGTQLSVL.